This T cell receptor beta chain appears in the sequencing data of a study of CD8 T cell repertoires and HIV-1 epitope variants. Across the whole study: Controls included no peptide, Ebola AY9 epitope, and a CMV, EBV, flu pool. An approximately nine-day culture received IL-2, IL-7 and IL-15 on days 3 and 7.

Assay used: immunoSEQ multiplex PCR; TCRdb lists only in-frame clones, some missing. Of some 1,300 clones listed, 50% to 75% are singletons. There are 12 residues in the CDR3. From germline, CDR1 is ENHRY and CDR2 SYGVKD. V lost 2 bases, J lost 5 bases, and 6 bases lay in between. This clone has just a few counts. The antigen remains undetermined. The chain employs TRBV10-3 and TRBJ1-1; no clear D. Sequenced material: cultured CD8+ T cells derived from PBMCs. The TCR was taken from a male donor with HIV. CDR3 sequence (DNA): TGTGCCATCAGTGAGGGGGATACTGAAGCTTTCTTT. This sequence encodes CAISEGDTEAFF.